The entry that follows covers one T cell receptor beta chain sequence. This clonotype was seen a few times. Its antigen is currently not known. No much larger clone is present one base from it, and per-base qualities are unavailable. Sequenced on an Illumina HiSeq 2500. Quantitative 5'-RACE with molecular barcodes was used to prepare TCR beta libraries. In the original analysis: A new computational method based on a probabilistic model of VDJ rearrangement was used to identify disease-linked TCR variants. TCRdb itself trimmed the public reads at Q25 with fastp, ran MiXCR and retained productive beta chains. Merged by CDR3 protein, the rows form single entries marked with the most common genes and DNA. The V and J calls here are based on TCRdb, not the publication. This sample comprises 390,000 or so distinct CDR3 sequences, 20% to 25% of them detected only once. About a sixth of the sample is taken by the ten largest.

The sample is drawn from a study of CD8 T cells in ankylosing spondylitis (dated by TCRdb to 2016 to 2017). For the wider study: The study profiled T cell receptor beta repertoires in healthy donors and ankylosing spondylitis patients to find disease-linked TCR variants. Peripheral blood samples were taken, and synovial fluid was additionally collected from ankylosing spondylitis patients. In total, the full study cohort was made up of nearly 110 healthy donors and approximately 27 ankylosing spondylitis patients. The paper as a whole reports these results and caveats: Blood from ankylosing spondylitis patients appeared to be characterized by a TCR beta motif composed of roughly 8 highly homologous amino acid variants. Some of the motif variants had been reported before in the synovial fluid and blood of reactive arthritis patients, a finding that suggests common disease-initiation mechanisms. The disease-linked clones were reported to be significantly enriched in matched synovial fluid samples from ankylosing spondylitis patients. The disease-linked clones had a CD8+ phenotype and were found at relatively low frequencies in peripheral blood.

Trimming at the junction amounts to 3 bases on V and 7 bases on J, and the germline ends lie 13 bases apart. The germline V gene encodes CDR1 SGHVS and CDR2 FQNEAQ. From the cysteine through the phenylalanine, the CDR3 covers 14 amino acids. The CDR3 DNA has 42 bases and is translated from base 1. The material sequenced was blood, either unsorted or a sorted T cell fraction (not recorded which). The sequence links TRBV7-8 to TRBJ1-5; the D gene is perhaps TRBD1, from 6 matching bases. This clonotype was sampled from a male donor with ankylosing spondylitis. The CDR3 loop reads CASSLDRSGQPQHF. The nucleotides are TGTGCCAGCAGCTTGGACAGATCGGGCCAGCCCCAGCATTTT.